Following are 15 T cell receptor beta chains from one sample sequenced in a study of blood T cells in healthy people across ages. For the second PCR, which ran for about 6 to 12 cycles, a sample-barcoded 5' primer and a J-beta primer mix were used. TCRdb used MiXCR to reprocess the 5' RACE reads, holding one entry per CDR3 protein. The sample lists some 880,000 distinct CDR3 sequences; 30% to 45% were seen once. The sample comprised blood. The receptors shown here come from a man younger than 35 in good health.

The rearrangement joins TRBV2 to TRBJ2-5, with TRBD2 as a possible D gene (5 bases). The DNA end is more similar to TRBJ2-7, so the J call may be wrong. The CDR3 spans 13 residues. CDR1 and CDR2 (germline): SNHLY, FYNNEI. DNA for the CDR3: TGTGCCAGCAGTGCGGGGATAAACTACGAGCAGTACTTC. Translated, it gives CASSAGINYEQYF.

This clonotype showed up just once. The chain recombines TRBV24-1 with TRBJ2-5; D remains ambiguous. The DNA end is a closer match to TRBJ2-7, so the J assignment may be wrong. The V gene's germline CDR1 is KGHDR and CDR2 SFDVKD. The CDR3 sequence is 13 residues long. The DNA for the CDR3 is TGTGCCACCAGTGATAGTACATATTACGAGCAGTACTTC. Translation: CATSDSTYYEQYF.

This sequence joins TRBV29-1 and TRBJ1-5; D gene unclear. CDR1 SQVTM and CDR2 ANQGSEA come from the germline V gene. This CDR3 has 12 amino acids. V was clipped by 2 bases and J by 6 bases, with 8 bases between them. The CDR3 DNA follows: TGCAGCGTTGAAACAGAGGGTCAGCCCCAGCATTTT. This gives the protein CSVETEGQPQHF.

CDR3 protein: CASSYSVVSNQPQHF. DNA for the CDR3: TGTGCCAGCAGTTACTCGGTGGTAAGCAATCAGCCCCAGCATTTT. The chain links TRBV6-6 to TRBJ1-5; the D is unclear. CDR1 and CDR2 (germline): MNHNY, SVGAGI (reference sequence). The CDR3 is 15 residues long. The V end lost 0 bases, the J end lost 1 base, and 7 bases lay between the germline ends.

The chain joins TRBV5-6 to TRBJ1-2; D gene ambiguous. V lost 3 bases, J lost 1 base, and 4 bases lay in between. The germline gives CDR1 SGHDT, CDR2 YYEEEE. This CDR3 is built from 12 residues. CDR3 bases: TGTGCCAGCAGCTCGAATAACTATGGCTACACCTTC. Translation gives CASSSNNYGYTF.

This chain connects TRBV6-2 or TRBV6-3 to TRBJ2-3; TRBD2 aligns across 10 bases. The V segment lost 0 bases and the J segment 5 bases; nucleotides outside the gene matches: 29. The CDR3 is made up of 24 amino acids. Germline loops: CDR1 MNHEY, CDR2 SVGEGT. The CDR3: CASSYSMSQTSGTSAYWLGDTQYF. The DNA for the CDR3 is TGTGCCAGCAGTTACTCGATGTCCCAGACCTCCGGGACTAGCGCGTATTGGTTGGGAGATACGCAGTATTTT.

This clonotype was seen repeatedly, ten times or more. The rearrangement uses TRBV7-3 and TRBJ2-3; no clear D. The germline V and J ends were trimmed by 3 bases and 2 bases, with 9 bases remaining between them. Germline assignment: CDR1 SGHTA and CDR2 FQGTGA. The CDR3 is made up of 14 amino acids. The CDR3 is CASSLSSITDTQYF. In DNA form, the CDR3 reads TGTGCCAGCAGCTTGTCCTCTATCACAGATACGCAGTATTTT. Full variable domain (missing parts from reference TRBV7-3 and TRBJ2-3): GAGVSQTPSNKVTEKGKYVELRCDPISGHTALYWYRQSLGQGPEFLIYFQGTGAADDSGLPNDRFFAVRPEGSVSTLKIQRTERGDSAVYLCASSLSSITDTQYFGPGTRLTVL.

This clonotype was detected only once. The chain recombines TRBV20-1 with TRBJ2-7; D may correspond to TRBD1 or TRBD2 (5 bases each). CDR1 is DFQATT and CDR2 is SNEGSKA in the germline V gene (reference sequence). Deletions cut 2 bases from V and 7 bases from J, with 27 bases between. The CDR3 loop spans 17 amino acids. CDR3 loop: CSARCCITTYGTNEQYF. CDR3 nucleotides: TGCAGTGCTAGATGTTGTATTACGACCTACGGGACCAATGAGCAGTACTTC.

The chain carries TRBV28 and TRBJ2-1, with D possibly matching TRBD2 (7 bases). Germline CDR1 MDHEN, CDR2 SYDVKM. CDR3 length: 17 residues. With 2 bases removed from V and 2 bases from J, the gap between germline ends came to 16 bases. The CDR3 sequence is CASSLGGGGHAYNEQFF. The CDR3 nucleotides read TGTGCCAGCAGTTTAGGTGGCGGGGGCCATGCCTACAATGAGCAGTTCTTC.

The V gene is TRBV20-1, the J gene TRBJ1-1; D possibly corresponds to TRBD1 (6 bases). The CDR3 has 13 amino acids. From germline, CDR1 is DFQATT and CDR2 SNEGSKA (reference sequence). Trimming stripped 3 bases from V and 1 base from J, with 9 bases between. The CDR3 DNA follows: TGCAGTGCTAGGGACAGTTGGAACACTGAAGCTTTCTTT. Translating it yields CSARDSWNTEAFF.

CDR3 bases: TGTGCCACCAGCAGAGAACAGCTTGGGGGCACAGATACGCAGTATTTT. It is translated as CATSREQLGGTDTQYF. The chain is built from TRBV15 and TRBJ2-3; D not certain. CDR3 length: 16 amino acids. CDR1 is LNHNV and CDR2 is YYDKDF in the germline V gene (reference sequence). With 0 bases removed from V and 1 base from J, the gap between germline ends came to 11 bases.

Comments on this clonotype: A much larger clone is a single base away; this may be a read error. The V call is TRBV7-2, the J call TRBJ2-3, with no clear D. Germline V gives CDR1 SGHTA, CDR2 FQGNSA. There are 12 residues in the CDR3. Here the CDR3 DNA reads TGTGCCTGCAGCGCCCAGGAGACTACGCAGTATTTT. It codes for CACSAQETTQYF.

There are many counts of this clonotype. The V gene is TRBV4-1, the J gene TRBJ1-2; weak D call: TRBD1 (5 bases). Germline V lookup: CDR1 MGHRA, CDR2 YSYEKL. CDR3 size: 17 residues. Trimming stripped 0 bases from V and 3 bases from J, with 17 bases between. The CDR3 nucleotides read TGCGCCAGCAGCCAAGACTTCCCCGGGGGTCGGGACTATGGCTACACCTTC. Translation: CASSQDFPGGRDYGYTF.

As for this clonotype: A much larger clone differs by one base, so this may be a read error. CDR3 sequence (DNA): TGTGCCAGCAGCACTCGGGACAGTTCCAATGGGCAGTTCTTC. Encoded protein: CASSTRDSSNGQFF. The rearrangement links TRBV9 to TRBJ2-1; 7 bases line up with TRBD1. The CDR3 spans 14 residues. In germline, CDR1 is SGDLS, CDR2 YYNGEE.

The sample holds a few counts of this clonotype. The chain has TRBV6-6 and TRBJ2-5; 11 nucleotides align to TRBD2. Trimming cost V 6 bases and J 4 bases; bases outside gene matches: 7. The CDR3 runs 15 residues. The germline V gene has CDR1 MNHNY and CDR2 SVGAGI (reference sequence). CDR3 nucleotides: TGTGCCAGCAGCCCCGGGACTAGCGGACGAGAGACCCAGTACTTC. Residues: CASSPGTSGRETQYF.